This T cell receptor (beta chain) comes out of a study of cytomegalovirus exposure and HLA in healthy donors. The PCR ran on 60 Vbeta and 13 Jbeta primers. Measured with immunoSEQ multiplex PCR; TCRdb has only the in-frame clones, and not every one. The sample contains about 80,000 clones, approximately 60% of which appear only once. There are 17 residues in the CDR3. Germline assignment: CDR1 LNHDA and CDR2 SQIVND (reference sequence). V was shortened by 10 bases and J by 0 bases, with 24 bases between the two germline ends. The TCR comes from a male donor in good health and CMV-seropositive. Sequenced sample: PBMCs. The rearrangement joins TRBV19 to TRBJ1-1; D is perhaps TRBD1 (6 bases). CDR3 nucleotide sequence: TGTGCCACCTCTGGACAGAGAAACCCATACATGAACACTGAAGCTTTCTTT. Translated, it gives CATSGQRNPYMNTEAFF.